This record concerns one T cell receptor (beta chain) sequence. Unique molecular identifiers were in the cDNA, with template-switch universal primer binding. TCRdb passed the 5' RACE reads through MiXCR, listing each CDR3 protein once. The data show 240,000 or so distinct CDR3 sequences, with 7% seen just once and approximately 3.6% held by the top ten. This specimen comes from a study of identical twins. These same data were also listed under a study on yellow fever vaccine responses in identical twins.

The source is a young woman in good health. Sequences were obtained from memory (CD45RO+) T cells sorted from blood.

As DNA, the CDR3 is TGTGCCAGCAGCTTAGTGCCATTGCTCGGACTAGCGGATTACAATGAGCAGTTCTTC. Protein sequence: CASSLVPLLGLADYNEQFF. J is TRBJ2-1 and V is TRBV11-1; 10 bases are a match to TRBD2. V gave up 1 base and J gave up 4 bases; unmatched junction bases: 13. Germline CDR1 SGHAT, CDR2 FQDESV (reference sequence). This CDR3 is built from 19 residues.